Below are 24 T cell receptor beta chains sequenced from a single sample in a study of blood T cell repertoires in COVID-19. The repertoire was sequenced with immunoSEQ multiplex PCR; TCRdb's copy has only in-frame clones and lacks some. This table holds roughly 120,000 clones, 82% found once. The sample consisted of peripheral blood. The source of these receptors is a man aged 65-85 years with acute or convalescent COVID-19.

This chain's CDR3 is CSASGTNNSPLHF. CDR3 DNA: TGCAGTGCTAGTGGGACAAATAATTCACCCCTCCACTTT. The chain links TRBV20-1 to TRBJ1-6; possible D gene TRBD1, 6 bases. The CDR3 consists of 13 residues. Germline CDR1 DFQATT, CDR2 SNEGSKA (reference sequence). The V gene lost 3 bases and the J gene lost 5 bases, with 8 bases spanning the gap.

J is TRBJ1-1 and V is TRBV23-1; D remains unclear. TRBV23-1 is recorded as an ORF, its role being uncertain. The CDR3 is 13 amino acids. The germline V and J ends were trimmed by 4 bases and 1 base, with 7 bases remaining between them. This chain's CDR3 is CASSRNSNTEAFF. CDR3 nucleotide sequence: TGCGCCAGCAGTCGAAACTCGAACACTGAAGCTTTCTTT.

The chain recombines TRBV10-3 with TRBJ1-3; 10 bases are a match to TRBD1. V gave up 10 bases and J gave up 8 bases; unmatched junction bases: 2. Germline loops: CDR1 ENHRY, CDR2 SYGVKD. The CDR3 length is 11 residues. The CDR3 spells CANGQGDTIYF. In nucleotides, the CDR3 is TGTGCCAACGGACAGGGGGACACCATATATTTT.

Sample share makes this clone medium-sized. The chain is built from TRBV24-1 and TRBJ2-2; 8 bases align to TRBD2. This CDR3 spans 15 amino acids. Germline CDR1 reads KGHDR; CDR2 reads SFDVKD. With V trimmed by 10 bases and J by 6 bases, 12 bases remained unmatched. CDR3 coding DNA: TGTGCCACACAGAGGAGCGGGAGCGGATCCGGGGAGCTGTTTTTT. This gives the protein CATQRSGSGSGELFF.

The J gene is TRBJ1-3, the V gene TRBV5-1; 7 bases agree with TRBD1. CDR3 size: 15 residues. Germline CDR1 is SGHRS and CDR2 is YFSETQ. After removal of 3 bases from V and 0 bases from J, the junction contained 3 bases not matched to a gene. The CDR3 protein is CASSSGQASGNTIYF. The CDR3 bases are TGCGCCAGCAGCTCCGGACAGGCCTCTGGAAACACCATATATTTT.

This chain's CDR3 is CASSQSSPGQGDYGYTF. CDR3 DNA sequence: TGCGCCAGCAGTCAATCGTCTCCGGGACAGGGCGACTATGGCTACACCTTC. The chain is built from TRBV23-1 and TRBJ1-2, with 9 bases fitting TRBD1. TRBV23-1 is filed as an ORF, its function uncertain. Trimming at V came to 0 bases and at J to 3 bases, leaving 8 bases not matched to a gene. The CDR3 length is 17 residues.

The rearrangement uses TRBV29-1 and TRBJ2-3; weak D call: TRBD2 (6 bases). V lost 6 bases to trimming and J lost 1 base, with 8 bases between them. The CDR3 totals 12 residues. CDR1 is SQVTM, CDR2 ANQGSEA, per germline. The CDR3 region is CSVSSGTDTQYF. The CDR3 DNA is TGCAGCGTCTCTAGCGGCACAGATACGCAGTATTTT.

J is TRBJ2-1 and V is TRBV29-1, with D perhaps matching TRBD1 (5 bases). The CDR3 has 13 residues. Trimming took off 5 bases at V and 4 bases at J, with 12 bases between the two ends. Germline CDR1 SQVTM, CDR2 ANQGSEA. CDR3 loop: CSVKTEVYNEQFF. CDR3 in DNA: TGCAGCGTTAAGACAGAAGTTTACAATGAGCAGTTCTTC.

The J gene is TRBJ1-2, the V gene TRBV28, with D possibly being TRBD1 (6 bases). Trimming pared 2 bases from V and 4 bases from J, leaving 14 bases between. Germline lookup yields CDR1 MDHEN and CDR2 SYDVKM. CDR3 length: 15 residues. This CDR3 reads CASSLMGAPTYGYTF. CDR3 nucleotides: TGTGCCAGCAGTTTAATGGGGGCGCCCACCTATGGCTACACCTTC.

This chain uses TRBV19 with TRBJ1-1; D gene ambiguous. Trimming shortened V by 0 bases and J by 2 bases, and 10 bases separated the two germline ends. CDR1 and CDR2 from the germline V gene are LNHDA and SQIVND (reference sequence). The CDR3 covers 15 residues. CDR3 DNA: TGTGCCAGTAGTATAGATGGGCAGATTAACACTGAAGCTTTCTTT. Residues: CASSIDGQINTEAFF.

The DNA for the CDR3 is TGTGCCAGTAGTCCAAGACAGGTTCGCACCGGGGAGCTGTTTTTT. As protein: CASSPRQVRTGELFF. The rearrangement uses TRBV19 and TRBJ2-2, with D possibly matching TRBD1 (6 bases). Trimming pared 5 bases from V and 4 bases from J, leaving 14 bases between. Per the germline V gene, CDR1 is LNHDA and CDR2 is SQIVND (reference sequence). This CDR3 is built from 15 residues.

V gene TRBV11-3 combines with J gene TRBJ2-3, with 12 positions matching TRBD1. Germline V gene lookup returns CDR1 SGHNT and CDR2 YENEEA. The CDR3 covers 18 residues. J gave up 4 bases and V 5 bases, and 13 bases lay outside the gene matches. CDR3 nucleotides: TGTGCCAGCAGCCCCGGAGGGGGGACAGGGGGCGTCGCAGATACGCAGTATTTT. Amino acid sequence: CASSPGGGTGGVADTQYF.

This chain uses TRBV9 with TRBJ2-2; D might be TRBD2 (6 bases). Between the trimmed V and J ends, which lost 2 bases and 0 bases, there was a span of 11 bases. Germline V lookup: CDR1 SGDLS, CDR2 YYNGEE. CDR3 length: 16 residues. The CDR3 DNA reads TGTGCCAGCAGCGTCCGGGACTGGCCGAACACCGGGGAGCTGTTTTTT. Amino acid sequence: CASSVRDWPNTGELFF.

This chain uses TRBV28 with TRBJ1-1, with D hard to call. This CDR3 has 11 amino acids. V was cut by 5 bases and J by 7 bases, with 8 bases left in between. CDR1 is MDHEN and CDR2 is SYDVKM in the germline V gene. The CDR3 here is CASSPHSEAFF. The CDR3 nucleotides read TGTGCCAGCAGTCCCCACAGTGAAGCTTTCTTT.

The J gene is TRBJ2-4, the V gene TRBV6-5, with 11 bases lining up with TRBD1. The CDR3 totals 14 residues. Germline trimming cut 4 bases from V and 5 bases from J; bases unmatched to any gene: 1. From germline, CDR1 is MNHEY and CDR2 SVGAGI. As DNA, the CDR3 is TGTGCCAGCAGTTGGACAGGGGGCCAAAACATTCAGTACTTC. It is translated as CASSWTGGQNIQYF.

The chain carries TRBV3-1 (or the pseudogene TRBV3-2) and TRBJ1-2; TRBD1 might be the D (5 bases). CDR1 is LGHDT, CDR2 YNNKEL, per germline (reference sequence). This CDR3 region has 14 residues. Trimming removed 3 bases from V and 2 bases from J, with 10 bases in between. CDR3 nucleotides: TGTGCCAGCAGCCAGATCCAGGGAAACTATGGCTACACCTTC. This gives the protein CASSQIQGNYGYTF.

This sequence joins TRBV6-5 and TRBJ1-5, with 7 bases that match TRBD1. Per the germline V gene, CDR1 is MNHEY and CDR2 is SVGAGI. V gave up 7 bases and J gave up 3 bases; unmatched junction bases: 9. CDR3 length: 15 amino acids. The CDR3 DNA follows: TGTGCCAGCATCGCCGACAGGGCCATCAATCAGCCCCAGCATTTT. Translation: CASIADRAINQPQHF.

The chain combines TRBV28 with TRBJ2-7; weak D call: TRBD1 (6 bases). The germline V gene has CDR1 MDHEN and CDR2 SYDVKM. The CDR3 sequence is 12 residues long. V lost 6 bases and J lost 3, with 9 bases in between. This CDR3 reads CASREDSYEQYF. Here the CDR3 DNA reads TGTGCCAGCAGGGAGGACAGCTACGAGCAGTACTTC. Complete variable domain (other parts from reference TRBV28 and TRBJ2-7): DVKVTQSSRYLVKRTGEKVFLECVQDMDHENMFWYRQDPGLGLRLIYFSYDVKMKEKGDIPEGYSVSREKKERFSLILESASTNQTSMYLCASREDSYEQYFGPGTRLTVT.

The chain employs TRBV3-1 (or the pseudogene TRBV3-2) and TRBJ1-3, with a possible D match to TRBD1 (5 bases). CDR3 length equals 14 residues. Between the trimmed V and J ends, which lost 3 bases and 2 bases, there was a span of 8 bases. Looked up from germline, CDR1 is LGHDT and CDR2 is YNNKEL (reference sequence). CDR3 sequence: CASSQGGAGNTIYF. The CDR3 region has the DNA TGTGCCAGCAGCCAGGGGGGGGCTGGAAACACCATATATTTT.

The V gene is TRBV2, the J gene TRBJ1-5, with D maybe TRBD1 (6 bases). This CDR3 comprises 15 residues. Germline CDR1 reads SNHLY; CDR2 reads FYNNEI. The V gene lost 6 bases and the J gene lost 2 bases, with 14 bases spanning the gap. DNA of the CDR3: TGTGCCAGCAGGGAACAGGGTGGAGGCAATCAGCCCCAGCATTTT. This translates into CASREQGGGNQPQHF.

As regards this clone: Other DNA sequences in the sample encode the same CDR3. Here the CDR3 reads CASSEGRNTEAFF. The CDR3 DNA reads TGTGCCAGCAGTGAGGGGAGGAACACTGAAGCTTTCTTT. The chain has TRBV6-1 and TRBJ1-1; no clear D. The V and J ends lost 3 bases and 1 base respectively, with 6 bases between them. Germline assignment: CDR1 MNHNS and CDR2 SASEGT. CDR3 length: 13 amino acids.

V gene TRBV19 combines with J gene TRBJ2-7; TRBD1 matches at 10 bases. Germline V lookup: CDR1 LNHDA, CDR2 SQIVND (reference sequence). V shed 6 bases, J shed 3 bases, and the junction held 2 bases outside the gene matches. CDR3 size: 13 residues. CDR3 nucleotides: TGTGCCAGTAGCTGGACAGGGGGCTACGAGCAGTACTTC. Its protein is CASSWTGGYEQYF.

CDR3 nucleotides: TGTGCCAGCAGCTCAACGGGAAGGGCCAAAAACATTCAGTACTTC. It specifies CASSSTGRAKNIQYF. The V and J genes are TRBV7-2 and TRBJ2-4; D might be TRBD2 (5 bases). Trimming shortened V by 4 bases and J by 1 base, and 11 bases separated the two germline ends. The CDR3 runs to 15 residues. The V gene's germline CDR1 is SGHTA and CDR2 FQGNSA.

V gene TRBV24-1 combines with J gene TRBJ1-5; TRBD1 aligns across 12 bases. V was pared by 10 bases and J by 2 bases, with 11 bases of the junction left unmatched. The CDR3 length is 17 residues. Germline V lookup: CDR1 KGHDR, CDR2 SFDVKD. CDR3 DNA: TGTGCCACGGAGGGACAGGGGGCAGTTACGGGCAATCAGCCCCAGCATTTT. It yields the protein CATEGQGAVTGNQPQHF.